The clone carrying this T cell receptor (beta chain) was found a few times. Researchers tagged individual cDNA molecules with unique molecular identifiers. TCRdb processed the 5' RACE reads anew with MiXCR; each CDR3 protein has one entry. Found here are around 70,000 distinct CDR3 sequences, around 9% of them singletons; the top ten hold 3.2%. The data derive from a study of early T cells in non-severe SARS-CoV-2 infection. The ends lost 2 bases at V and 2 bases at J; junction bases unmatched: 2. Germline V gene lookup returns CDR1 MNHEY and CDR2 SVGAGI. The CDR3 covers 15 residues. The sequence derives from an adult who was a healthcare worker with PCR-confirmed SARS-CoV-2 infection or an uninfected control (not recorded which). The V gene is TRBV6-5, the J gene TRBJ2-5, with TRBD1 matching over 10 bases. Specimen: whole blood. Here the CDR3 reads CASSYPDRGQETQYF. The CDR3, as DNA: TGTGCCAGCAGTTACCCGGACAGGGGGCAAGAGACCCAGTACTTC.